A selection of T cell receptor beta chains follows, all from one sample in a study of glioma-infiltrating T cells after dendritic cell vaccination. TCRdb's table, derived via immunoSEQ multiplex PCR, lists solely in-frame clones and lacks some. The repertoire holds 95,000 or so clones, 70% to 90% seen once, with less than 3% in the top ten. The material was blood, obtained before dendritic cell vaccination. These receptors all come from a human donor with glioblastoma. CDR3s include the opening cysteine and the closing phenylalanine or tryptophan. Rows give clone size only sometimes, using once, few, many, or a class for an expanded clone.

clone_size j_call v_call cdr3_length cdr3_aa
NA TRBJ1-2 TRBV2 13 CASSPQINYGYTF
NA TRBJ2-7 TRBV27 13 CASSSTGPYEQYF
NA TRBJ1-1 TRBV4-3 17 CASSQEAQGGGIPEAFF
few TRBJ1-6 TRBV25-1 13 CASSEGIRSPLHF
NA TRBJ2-1 TRBV19 17 CASQSDRGQGSYNEQFF
NA TRBJ2-3 TRBV7-2 17 CASSLTPGGPSLDTQYF
NA TRBJ1-1 TRBV29-1 13 CSVAWGADTEAFF
NA TRBJ1-3 TRBV7-2 16 CASTRDGQGPGNTIYF
NA TRBJ1-5 TRBV5-6 13 CASGQGNNQPQHF
NA TRBJ2-7 TRBV5-8 18 CASSRGTSGRFISYEQYF
once TRBJ1-2 TRBV9 16 CASSGGGTGTNYGYTF
NA TRBJ2-1 TRBV7-2 19 CASSSQGLAGGSAGGSQFF
NA TRBJ1-2 TRBV29-1 14 CSGGQGNANYGYTF
NA TRBJ2-1 TRBV5-4 14 CASSLGLAINEQFF
NA TRBJ2-3 TRBV10-3 15 CAISDPGLGTDTQYF
NA TRBJ1-3 TRBV4-1 16 CASSQVRLIRGNTIYF
NA TRBJ2-2 TRBV7-3 18 CASSLIGVREVNTGELFF
once TRBJ1-4 TRBV7-9 11 CASSDFEKLFF